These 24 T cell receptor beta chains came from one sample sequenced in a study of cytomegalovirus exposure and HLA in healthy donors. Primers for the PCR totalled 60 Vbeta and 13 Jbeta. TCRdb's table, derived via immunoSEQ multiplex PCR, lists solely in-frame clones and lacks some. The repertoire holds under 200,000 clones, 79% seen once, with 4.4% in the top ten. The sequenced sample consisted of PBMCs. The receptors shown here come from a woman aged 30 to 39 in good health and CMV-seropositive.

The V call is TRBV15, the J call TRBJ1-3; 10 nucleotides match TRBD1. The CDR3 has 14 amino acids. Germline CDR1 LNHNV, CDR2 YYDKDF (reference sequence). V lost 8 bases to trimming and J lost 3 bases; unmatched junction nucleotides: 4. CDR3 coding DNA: TGTGCCACCGGCGACAGGGGGCTTGGAAACACCATATATTTT. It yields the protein CATGDRGLGNTIYF.

CDR3 loop: CASSSTRGTEAFF. CDR3 DNA: TGTGCCAGCAGCTCGACCCGAGGGACTGAAGCTTTCTTT. The J gene is TRBJ1-1, the V gene TRBV5-4; D gene ambiguous. This CDR3 has 13 amino acids. Germline lookup yields CDR1 SGHNT and CDR2 YYREEE (reference sequence). With 3 bases removed from V and 5 bases from J, the gap between germline ends came to 11 bases.

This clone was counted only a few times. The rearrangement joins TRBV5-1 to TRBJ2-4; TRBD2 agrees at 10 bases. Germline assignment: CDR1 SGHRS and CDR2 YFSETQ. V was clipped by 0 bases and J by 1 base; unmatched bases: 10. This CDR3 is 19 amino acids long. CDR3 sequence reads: CASSLEASGSLSAKNIQYF. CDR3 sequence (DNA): TGCGCCAGCAGCTTGGAGGCTAGCGGGAGTCTGAGTGCCAAAAACATTCAGTACTTC.

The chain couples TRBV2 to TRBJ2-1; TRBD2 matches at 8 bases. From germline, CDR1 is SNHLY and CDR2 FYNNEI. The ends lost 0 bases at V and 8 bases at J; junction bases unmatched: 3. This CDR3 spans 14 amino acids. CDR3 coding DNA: TGTGCCAGCAGTGAAGCGGGACTAGAGGATGAGCAGTTCTTC. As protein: CASSEAGLEDEQFF.

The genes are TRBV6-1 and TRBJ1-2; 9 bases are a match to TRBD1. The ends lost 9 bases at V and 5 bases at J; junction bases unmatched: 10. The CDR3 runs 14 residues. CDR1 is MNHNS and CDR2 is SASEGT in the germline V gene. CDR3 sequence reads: CASGGPGQGYGYTF. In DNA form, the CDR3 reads TGTGCCAGTGGGGGCCCGGGACAGGGTTATGGCTACACCTTC.

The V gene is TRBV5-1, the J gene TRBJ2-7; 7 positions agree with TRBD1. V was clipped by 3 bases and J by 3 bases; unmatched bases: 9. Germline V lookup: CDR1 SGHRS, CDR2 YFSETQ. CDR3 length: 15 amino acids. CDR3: CASSSEPGQFYEQYF. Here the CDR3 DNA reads TGCGCCAGCAGCTCAGAGCCGGGACAGTTCTACGAGCAGTACTTC.

CDR3 amino acids: CAWKDSLSNQPQHF. CDR3 DNA sequence: TGTGCCTGGAAGGACAGTTTAAGCAATCAGCCCCAGCATTTT. The genes are TRBV30 and TRBJ1-5, with D possibly being TRBD1 (6 bases). This CDR3 contains 14 residues. Germline V gene lookup returns CDR1 GTSNPN and CDR2 SVGIG (reference sequence). The V end was cut by 4 bases, the J end by 1 base, with 11 bases between.

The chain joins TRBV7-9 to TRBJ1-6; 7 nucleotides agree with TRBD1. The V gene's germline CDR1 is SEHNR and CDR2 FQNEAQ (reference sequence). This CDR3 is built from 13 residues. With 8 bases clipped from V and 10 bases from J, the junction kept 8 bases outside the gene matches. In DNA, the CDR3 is TGTGCCAGCGGCCGGACAGGAGGCTCACCCCTCCACTTT. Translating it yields CASGRTGGSPLHF. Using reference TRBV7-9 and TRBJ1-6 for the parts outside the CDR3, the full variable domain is DTGVSQNPRHKITKRGQNVTFRCDPISEHNRLYWYRQTLGQGPEFLTYFQNEAQLEKSRLLSDRFSAERPKGSFSTLEIQRTEQGDSAMYLCASGRTGGSPLHFGNGTRLTVT.

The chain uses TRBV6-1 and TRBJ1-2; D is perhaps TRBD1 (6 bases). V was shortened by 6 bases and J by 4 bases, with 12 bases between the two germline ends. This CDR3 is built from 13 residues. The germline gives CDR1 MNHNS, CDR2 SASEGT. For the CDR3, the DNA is TGTGCCAGCAGCCGTACAGGGATCTATGGCTACACCTTC. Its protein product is CASSRTGIYGYTF.

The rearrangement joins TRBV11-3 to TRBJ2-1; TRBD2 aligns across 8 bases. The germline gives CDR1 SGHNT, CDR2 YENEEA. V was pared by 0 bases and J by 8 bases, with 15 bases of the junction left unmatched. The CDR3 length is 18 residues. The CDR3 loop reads CASSLDLTSAGGWDEQFF. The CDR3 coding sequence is TGTGCCAGCAGCTTAGATCTTACTTCCGCGGGAGGATGGGATGAGCAGTTCTTC.

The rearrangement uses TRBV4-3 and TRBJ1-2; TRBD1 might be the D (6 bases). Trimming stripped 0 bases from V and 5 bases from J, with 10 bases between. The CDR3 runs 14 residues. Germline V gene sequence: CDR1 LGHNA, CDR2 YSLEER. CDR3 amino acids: CASSQEGQIYGYTF. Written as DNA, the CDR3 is TGCGCCAGCAGCCAAGAAGGACAGATTTATGGCTACACCTTC.

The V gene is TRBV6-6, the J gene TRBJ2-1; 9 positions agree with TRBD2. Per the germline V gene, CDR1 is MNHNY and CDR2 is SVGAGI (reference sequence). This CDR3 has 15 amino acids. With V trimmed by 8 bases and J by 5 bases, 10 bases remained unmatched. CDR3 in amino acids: CASRSRIAGDNEQFF. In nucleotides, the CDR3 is TGTGCCAGCCGAAGTCGGATAGCGGGGGACAATGAGCAGTTCTTC.

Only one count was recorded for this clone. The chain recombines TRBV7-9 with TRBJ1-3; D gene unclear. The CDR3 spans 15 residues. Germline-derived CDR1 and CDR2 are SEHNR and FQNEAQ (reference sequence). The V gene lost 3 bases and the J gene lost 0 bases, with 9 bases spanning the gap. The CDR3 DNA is TGTGCCAGCAGCTTGGGCAGGTTCTCTGGAAACACCATATATTTT. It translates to CASSLGRFSGNTIYF.

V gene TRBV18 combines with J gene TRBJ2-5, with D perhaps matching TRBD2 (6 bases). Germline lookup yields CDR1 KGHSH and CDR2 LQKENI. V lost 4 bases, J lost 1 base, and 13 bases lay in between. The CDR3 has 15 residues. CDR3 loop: CASSRGVASQETQYF. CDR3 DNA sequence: TGTGCCAGCTCACGCGGGGTAGCCTCCCAAGAGACCCAGTACTTC.

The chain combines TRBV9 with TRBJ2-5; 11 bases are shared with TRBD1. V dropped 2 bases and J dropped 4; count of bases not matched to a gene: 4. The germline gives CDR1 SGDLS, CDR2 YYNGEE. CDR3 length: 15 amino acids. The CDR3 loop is CASSVGTGGGETQYF. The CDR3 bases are TGTGCCAGCAGCGTCGGGACAGGGGGTGGAGAGACCCAGTACTTC.

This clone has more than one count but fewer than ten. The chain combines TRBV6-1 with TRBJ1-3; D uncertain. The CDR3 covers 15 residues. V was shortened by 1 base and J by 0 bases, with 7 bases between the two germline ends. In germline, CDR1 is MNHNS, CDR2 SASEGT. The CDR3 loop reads CASSEVEISGNTIYF. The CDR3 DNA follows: TGTGCCAGCAGTGAAGTGGAGATCTCTGGAAACACCATATATTTT.

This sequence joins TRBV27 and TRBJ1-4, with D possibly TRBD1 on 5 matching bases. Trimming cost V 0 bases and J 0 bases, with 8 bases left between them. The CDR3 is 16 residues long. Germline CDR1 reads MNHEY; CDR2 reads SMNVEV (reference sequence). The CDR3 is CASSLSGGATNEKLFF. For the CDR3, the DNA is TGTGCCAGCAGTTTATCGGGGGGTGCAACTAATGAAAAACTGTTTTTT.

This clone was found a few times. DNA for the CDR3: TGTGCCAGCAGCTTGCGCGGGCGCGGTACTGAAGCTTTCTTT. As protein: CASSLRGRGTEAFF. This chain uses TRBV5-6 with TRBJ1-1; D call uncertain. CDR3 length: 14 amino acids. Trimming cost V 1 base and J 5 bases, with 12 bases left between them. Germline V gene sequence: CDR1 SGHDT, CDR2 YYEEEE.

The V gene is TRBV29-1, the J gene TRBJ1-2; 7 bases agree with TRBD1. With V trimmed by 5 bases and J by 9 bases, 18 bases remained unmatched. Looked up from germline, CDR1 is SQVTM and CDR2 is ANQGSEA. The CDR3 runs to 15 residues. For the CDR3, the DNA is TGCAGCGTTCCAGCCGACAGGGCCCATGTGGTGCGCTACACCTTC. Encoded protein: CSVPADRAHVVRYTF.

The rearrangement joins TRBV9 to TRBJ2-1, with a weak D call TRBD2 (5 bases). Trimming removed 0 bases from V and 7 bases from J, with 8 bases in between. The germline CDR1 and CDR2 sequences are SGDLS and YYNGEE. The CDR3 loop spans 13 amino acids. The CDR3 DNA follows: TGTGCCAGCAGCGTAGCGGGGTTAAATGAGCAGTTCTTC. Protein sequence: CASSVAGLNEQFF.

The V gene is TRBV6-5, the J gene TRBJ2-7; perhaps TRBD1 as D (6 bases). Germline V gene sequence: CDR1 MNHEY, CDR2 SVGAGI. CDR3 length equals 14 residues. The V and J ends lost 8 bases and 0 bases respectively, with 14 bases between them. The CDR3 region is CASWRTGHSYEQYF. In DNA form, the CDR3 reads TGTGCCAGCTGGCGAACAGGGCACTCCTACGAGCAGTACTTC.

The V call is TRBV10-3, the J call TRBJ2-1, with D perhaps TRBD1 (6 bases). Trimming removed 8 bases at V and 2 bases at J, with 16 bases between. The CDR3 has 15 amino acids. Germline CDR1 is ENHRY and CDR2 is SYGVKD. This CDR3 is CAIQRGGWAYNEQFF. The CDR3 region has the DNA TGTGCCATCCAGAGAGGGGGATGGGCCTACAATGAGCAGTTCTTC.

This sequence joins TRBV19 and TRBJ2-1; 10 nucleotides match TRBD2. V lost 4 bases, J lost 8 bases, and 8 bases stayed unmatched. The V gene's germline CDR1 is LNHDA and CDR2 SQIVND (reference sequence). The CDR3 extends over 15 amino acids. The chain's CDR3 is CASSTPGSGRDEQFF. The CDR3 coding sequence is TGTGCCAGTAGTACCCCGGGAAGCGGGAGGGATGAGCAGTTCTTC. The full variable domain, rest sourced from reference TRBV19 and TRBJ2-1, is DGGITQSPKYLFRKEGQNVTLSCEQNLNHDAMYWYRQDPGQGLRLIYYSQIVNDFQKGDIAEGYSVSREKKESFPLTVTSAQKNPTAFYLCASSTPGSGRDEQFFGPGTRLTVL.

The CDR3 here is CASSTMSNPLAKNIQYF. The CDR3 nucleotides read TGTGCCAGCAGCACTATGTCCAATCCTCTAGCCAAAAACATTCAGTACTTC. The chain recombines TRBV21-1 with TRBJ2-4; the D call of TRBD2 is as the table states it, not checked on the DNA. TRBV21-1 is a documented pseudogene. The CDR3 consists of 17 residues.